A single sample is the source of the 20 T cell receptor beta chains below, sequenced in a study of OX40 agonist ivuxolimab in advanced cancers. Method: immunoSEQ multiplex PCR; TCRdb's copy keeps in-frame clones and lacks some. This table has 65,000 to 95,000 clones, approximately 88% appearing once. The source material was CD4+ or CD8+ T cells sorted from blood, sampled in a trial of the OX40 agonist ivuxolimab. All receptors come from an adult with an advanced solid tumor such as melanoma, head and neck, liver or kidney cancer.

The genes are TRBV9 and TRBJ1-3; D gene ambiguous. The CDR3 runs to 17 residues. Trimming took 2 bases from V and 3 from J, leaving 18 bases between them. CDR1 is SGDLS and CDR2 is YYNGEE in the germline V gene. The CDR3 protein is CASSVLDFIPDGNTIYF. The CDR3 DNA reads as TGTGCCAGCAGCGTTCTCGACTTCATCCCGGATGGAAACACCATATATTTT.

Only a few counts were recorded for this clone. The V gene is TRBV5-1, the J gene TRBJ2-1; 12 bases agree with TRBD1. Losses at the gene ends were 4 bases for V and 8 bases for J; bases not matched to a gene: 7. This CDR3 has 15 amino acids. Germline CDR1 reads SGHRS; CDR2 reads YFSETQ. Written as DNA, the CDR3 is TGCGCCAGCAGCCCGGGACAGGGGGCTTCGTATGAGCAGTTCTTC. It encodes CASSPGQGASYEQFF.

This chain connects TRBV11-2 to TRBJ2-4; possible D gene TRBD1, 6 bases. This CDR3 is built from 16 residues. Germline V gene sequence: CDR1 SGHAT, CDR2 FQNNGV. Trimming took off 5 bases at V and 0 bases at J, with 14 bases between the two ends. The CDR3 loop reads CASSPRGYLAKNIQYF. The CDR3 DNA reads as TGTGCCAGCAGCCCCAGGGGTTATCTAGCCAAAAACATTCAGTACTTC.

The CDR3 DNA sequence: TGTGCCAGCAGCTTGCCGGGACTGAGAAGCTCCTACAATGAGCAGTTCTTC. Translating it yields CASSLPGLRSSYNEQFF. The V and J genes are TRBV5-6 and TRBJ2-1; D might be TRBD2 (6 bases). The CDR3 consists of 17 residues. Trimming stripped 1 base from V and 0 bases from J, with 14 bases between. Germline CDR1 SGHDT, CDR2 YYEEEE. The full variable domain, rest sourced from reference TRBV5-6 and TRBJ2-1, is DAGVTQSPTHLIKTRGQQVTLRCSPKSGHDTVSWYQQALGQGPQFIFQYYEEEERQRGNFPDRFSGHQFPNYSSELNVNALLLGDSALYLCASSLPGLRSSYNEQFFGPGTRLTVL.

The rearrangement uses TRBV25-1 and TRBJ1-1; D ambiguous. The V end was cut by 4 bases, the J end by 2 bases, with 2 bases between. This CDR3 contains 11 residues. The germline V gene encodes CDR1 MGHDK and CDR2 SYGVNS. CDR3 amino acids: CASSVNTEAFF. The CDR3, as DNA: TGTGCCAGCAGTGTAAACACTGAAGCTTTCTTT.

The chain employs TRBV6-6 and TRBJ2-2; 7 nucleotides align to TRBD1. V shed 6 bases and J 5 bases; nucleotides not matched to a gene: 9. CDR1 and CDR2 (germline): MNHNY, SVGAGI (reference sequence). CDR3 length: 15 amino acids. The CDR3 bases are TGTGCCAGCAGCCCTGGGACAGCCCTTACCGGGGAGCTGTTTTTT. Protein product: CASSPGTALTGELFF.

This clone has only one observation. The chain has TRBV2 and TRBJ2-3; 7 nucleotides agree with TRBD2. The V gene's germline CDR1 is SNHLY and CDR2 FYNNEI. The length of the CDR3 is 14 residues. V lost 6 bases and J lost 4; bases outside the gene matches: 7. The CDR3 protein is CASRGLADADTQYF. The CDR3, as DNA: TGTGCCAGCAGAGGGCTAGCGGACGCAGATACGCAGTATTTT.

This chain connects TRBV13 to TRBJ2-7; 7 bases fit TRBD2. The CDR3 totals 15 residues. The ends lost 2 bases at V and 3 bases at J; junction bases unmatched: 7. Germline V lookup: CDR1 PRHDT, CDR2 FYEKMQ (reference sequence). The CDR3 bases are TGTGCCAGCAGCTTAAGGAGCCGGGGGGTCTACGAGCAGTACTTC. This codes for CASSLRSRGVYEQYF.

In the case of this clone: Being one base from a much bigger clone, this may be a read error. The chain joins TRBV13 to TRBJ1-3; no firm D call. CDR1 and CDR2 (germline): PRHDT, FYEKMQ (reference sequence). The CDR3 runs to 14 residues. This CDR3 is CASSLGVSGNAIYF. CDR3 DNA sequence: TGTGCCAGCAGCTTAGGCGTCTCTGGAAACGCCATATATTTT.

The sample holds a few counts of this clone. The genes are TRBV5-1 and TRBJ2-5; 7 nucleotides match TRBD1. V shed 4 bases and J 1 base; nucleotides not matched to a gene: 7. Germline loops: CDR1 SGHRS, CDR2 YFSETQ. This CDR3 is 15 amino acids long. The CDR3 nucleotides read TGCGCCAGCAGCCCGCCGGGGACAGTCCAAGAGACCCAGTACTTC. Its protein is CASSPPGTVQETQYF.

This chain connects TRBV5-5 to TRBJ2-2, with 12 bases that match TRBD2. V was pared by 5 bases and J by 6 bases, with 17 bases of the junction left unmatched. Germline CDR1 and CDR2: SGHKS and YYEKEE (reference sequence). The CDR3 totals 19 residues. Here the CDR3 reads CASSNPGLAGRGLAGELFF. CDR3 DNA sequence: TGTGCCAGCAGTAACCCGGGACTAGCGGGCCGGGGGTTGGCCGGGGAGCTGTTTTTT.

This rearrangement joins TRBV28 to TRBJ1-1, with 7 nucleotides matching TRBD1. The junction had 11 bases not matched to a gene; V was cut back by 6 bases and J by 4 bases. The CDR3 extends over 15 amino acids. From germline, CDR1 is MDHEN and CDR2 SYDVKM. The CDR3 DNA reads as TGTGCCAGCAGAGAAACAGGGGAGGGTGGCACTGAAGCTTTCTTT. It yields the protein CASRETGEGGTEAFF.

This rearrangement joins TRBV7-3 to TRBJ2-3, with D unresolved. CDR3 length equals 13 residues. The germline V gene encodes CDR1 SGHTA and CDR2 FQGTGA. Between the trimmed V and J ends, which lost 5 bases and 1 base, there was a span of 7 bases. The CDR3 protein is CASSPSGTDTQYF. CDR3 sequence (DNA): TGTGCCAGCAGCCCTTCCGGCACAGATACGCAGTATTTT.

The V call is TRBV4-2, the J call TRBJ2-1, with 7 bases fitting TRBD2. The CDR3 length is 14 residues. The germline V gene has CDR1 LGHNA and CDR2 YNFKEQ. V shed 4 bases, J shed 9 bases, and the junction held 9 bases outside the gene matches. CDR3 sequence: CASSRSGRNSEQFF. The CDR3 bases are TGTGCCAGCAGCCGATCCGGGAGGAACTCTGAGCAGTTCTTC.

This clone appeared a few times. This chain uses TRBV7-3 with TRBJ1-5; no clear D. V lost 3 bases and J lost 1, with 4 bases in between. The V gene's germline CDR1 is SGHTA and CDR2 FQGTGA. The CDR3 sequence is 13 residues long. Here the CDR3 reads CASSFWSNQPQHF. Written as DNA, the CDR3 is TGTGCCAGCAGCTTTTGGAGCAATCAGCCCCAGCATTTT.

The rearrangement joins TRBV4-2 to TRBJ2-6; 7 positions agree with TRBD2. J was trimmed by 3 bases and V by 0 bases; bases with no gene match: 2. There are 16 residues in the CDR3. The germline CDR1 and CDR2 sequences are LGHNA and YNFKEQ. The DNA of the CDR3 is TGTGCCAGCAGCCAAGATGGGGGGGTTGGGGCCAACGTCCTGACTTTC. It translates to CASSQDGGVGANVLTF.

The chain joins TRBV28 to TRBJ2-2; D is possibly TRBD1 (5 bases). In germline, CDR1 is MDHEN, CDR2 SYDVKM. Between the trimmed V and J ends, which lost 6 bases and 1 base, there was a span of 9 bases. This CDR3 is built from 14 residues. The CDR3 loop reads CASRPGQNTGELFF. The CDR3 coding sequence is TGTGCCAGCAGGCCCGGACAGAACACCGGGGAGCTGTTTTTT.

The chain combines TRBV5-4 with TRBJ2-5; a possible D gene is TRBD1 (6 bases). The CDR3 is made up of 15 amino acids. V lost 1 base and J 4 bases, leaving 14 bases between the germline ends. Germline V gene sequence: CDR1 SGHNT, CDR2 YYREEE (reference sequence). The CDR3, as DNA: TGTGCCAGCAGCTTGACCTCCGACAGGTTAGAGACCCAGTACTTC. It yields the protein CASSLTSDRLETQYF.

This rearrangement joins TRBV27 to TRBJ2-1; unclear D gene. Germline V gene data show CDR1 as MNHEY and CDR2 as SMNVEV (reference sequence). V was shortened by 9 bases and J by 6 bases, with 15 bases between the two germline ends. The CDR3 totals 13 residues. The CDR3 region is CASWSESANEQFF. As DNA, the CDR3 is TGTGCCAGTTGGTCCGAGAGTGCCAATGAGCAGTTCTTC.

The V gene is TRBV10-3, the J gene TRBJ1-2; D gene ambiguous. This CDR3 comprises 16 residues. The germline V gene encodes CDR1 ENHRY and CDR2 SYGVKD. Trimming stripped 3 bases from V and 4 bases from J, with 18 bases between. Here the CDR3 reads CAISDRQGGRFYGYTF. CDR3 nucleotide sequence: TGTGCCATCAGTGATCGCCAAGGAGGGAGATTCTATGGCTACACCTTC.